This TCR beta chain was documented in a study of cytomegalovirus exposure and HLA in healthy donors. Study information: Earlier, some 180 million T cells were analyzed, and about 120 million unique TCR beta sequences were found among them. HLA-typed donors contributed 80 million to 85 million unique TCRs, which were held in an early data release. General observations from the study: In an earlier analysis, in roughly 580 donors, most V segments appeared productive either ~87% or ~30% of the time. In a later analysis, about 17,000 TCR beta sequences were associated with HLA alleles at 0.05 false discovery rate.

Regarding this clone: Its specificity is not known.

Primers: 60 Vbeta forward and 13 Jbeta reverse. Repertoires were generated with immunoSEQ multiplex PCR, while TCRdb's copy carries only in-frame clones and drops some. Found here are 93,000 or so clones; the top ten clones hold less than 4%. CDR1 is KGHSH and CDR2 is LQKENI in the germline V gene. This CDR3 region has 15 residues. The V gene end was trimmed by 3 bases and the J gene end by 5 bases; junction bases not matched to a gene: 7. The receptor was derived from a man aged 40-49 years in good health and CMV-seronegative. Sequenced input: PBMCs. The V and J genes are TRBV18 and TRBJ2-5; 9 bases fit TRBD2. The CDR3 sequence is CASSPQSAGGETQYF. In DNA, the CDR3 is TGTGCCAGCTCACCCCAGAGTGCGGGAGGGGAGACCCAGTACTTC.